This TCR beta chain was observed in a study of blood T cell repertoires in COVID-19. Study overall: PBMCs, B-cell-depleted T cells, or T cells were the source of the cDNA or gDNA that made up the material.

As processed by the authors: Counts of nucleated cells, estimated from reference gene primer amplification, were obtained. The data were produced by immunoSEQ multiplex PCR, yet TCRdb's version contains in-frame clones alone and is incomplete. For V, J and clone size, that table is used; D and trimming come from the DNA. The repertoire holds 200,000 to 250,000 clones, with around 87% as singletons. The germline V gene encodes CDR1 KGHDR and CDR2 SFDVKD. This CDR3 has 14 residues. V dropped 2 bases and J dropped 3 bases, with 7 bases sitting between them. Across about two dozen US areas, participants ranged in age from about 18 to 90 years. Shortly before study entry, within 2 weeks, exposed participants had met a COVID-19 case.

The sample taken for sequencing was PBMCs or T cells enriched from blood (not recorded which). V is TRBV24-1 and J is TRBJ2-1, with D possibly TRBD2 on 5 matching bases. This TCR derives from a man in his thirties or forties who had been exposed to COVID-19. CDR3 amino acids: CATSDSGVYNEQFF. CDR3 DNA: TGTGCCACCAGTGATTCCGGGGTCTACAATGAGCAGTTCTTC.